This is a list of T cell receptor beta chains from one sample in a study of cytomegalovirus exposure and HLA in healthy donors. The assay was immunoSEQ multiplex PCR, and TCRdb's table has in-frame clones only and misses some. Of about 73,000 clones in the sample, approximately 96% were seen once. The sequenced sample was PBMCs. The receptors originated from a man between 18 and 35 years old in good health and CMV-seronegative. The CDR3 runs from the conserved cysteine through the conserved F or W. A D gene is named only where the DNA matches it firmly. Not all rows give a size; the values are once, few, many and, for expanded clones, a class.

size: .; V: TRBV6-1; D: TRBD1; length: 13; J: TRBJ1-5; CDR3: CASRGQVNQPQHF; DNA: TGTGCCAGCAGGGGACAGGTGAATCAGCCCCAGCATTTT
size: .; V: TRBV2; D: TRBD1; length: 15; J: TRBJ1-1; CDR3: CASSDLDKVTGWAFF; DNA: TGTGCCAGCAGTGATCTCGACAAAGTGACAGGGTGGGCTTTCTTT
size: .; V: TRBV4-2; D: TRBD1; length: 16; J: TRBJ1-1; CDR3: CASSQKGQGLNTEAFF; DNA: TGTGCCAGCAGCCAGAAAGGACAGGGCTTGAACACTGAAGCTTTCTTT
size: .; V: TRBV13; D: .; length: 11; J: TRBJ2-7; CDR3: CASSFRYEQYF; DNA: TGTGCCAGCAGCTTCCGTTACGAGCAGTACTTC
size: .; V: TRBV9; D: TRBD1; length: 15; J: TRBJ1-1; CDR3: CASTPDRAGNTEAFF; DNA: TGTGCCAGCACTCCGGACAGGGCCGGGAACACTGAAGCTTTCTTT
size: once; V: TRBV2; D: .; length: 14; J: TRBJ1-5; CDR3: CASSLTATGQPQHF; DNA: TGTGCCAGCAGCTTGACGGCGACGGGTCAGCCCCAGCATTTT
size: .; V: TRBV7-2; D: .; length: 14; J: TRBJ1-1; CDR3: CASSPLRANTEAFF; DNA: TGTGCCAGCAGCCCCCTCAGGGCGAACACTGAAGCTTTCTTT
size: few; V: TRBV27; D: .; length: 12; J: TRBJ1-5; CDR3: CASTPEVQPQHF; DNA: TGTGCCAGCACCCCAGAGGTCCAGCCCCAGCATTTT
size: .; V: TRBV11-2; D: .; length: 14; J: TRBJ1-1; CDR3: CASSSSDKNTEAFF; DNA: TGTGCCAGCAGCTCATCGGACAAGAACACTGAAGCTTTCTTT
size: .; V: TRBV28; D: TRBD1; length: 15; J: TRBJ2-7; CDR3: CASSQGQGVIYEQYF; DNA: TGTGCCAGCAGTCAAGGACAGGGGGTTATCTACGAGCAGTACTTC
size: few; V: TRBV14; D: TRBD2; length: 15; J: TRBJ2-5; CDR3: CASSHTSGGRETQYF; DNA: TGTGCCAGCAGCCATACTAGCGGGGGTCGGGAGACCCAGTACTTC
size: .; V: TRBV27; D: .; length: 12; J: TRBJ1-5; CDR3: CASSSPNQPQHF; DNA: TGTGCCAGCAGTTCCCCAAATCAGCCCCAGCATTTT
size: .; V: TRBV5-5; D: .; length: 12; J: TRBJ1-6; CDR3: CASSFDGKALHF; DNA: TGTGCCAGCAGCTTTGACGGGAAAGCCCTCCACTTT
size: .; V: TRBV7-2; D: TRBD2; length: 15; J: TRBJ2-2; CDR3: CASRFAGGHTGELFF; DNA: TGTGCCAGCAGATTCGCGGGGGGGCACACCGGGGAGCTGTTTTTT
size: .; V: TRBV5-4; D: .; length: 14; J: TRBJ1-4; CDR3: CASSLGTAYEKLFF; DNA: TGTGCCAGCAGCTTGGGGACAGCTTATGAAAAACTGTTTTTT
size: .; V: TRBV4-3; D: .; length: 15; J: TRBJ1-2; CDR3: CASSQEGRGNYGYTF; DNA: TGCGCCAGCAGCCAAGAGGGCAGGGGCAACTATGGCTACACCTTC
size: .; V: TRBV5-8; D: .; length: 14; J: TRBJ1-4; CDR3: CASSFRALSEKLFF; DNA: TGTGCCAGCAGCTTCAGGGCGTTGAGTGAAAAACTGTTTTTT
size: .; V: TRBV18; D: TRBD2; length: 16; J: TRBJ2-1; CDR3: CASSPTGLAGGLEQFF; DNA: TGTGCCAGCTCACCAACGGGACTAGCGGGGGGCCTAGAGCAGTTCTTC
size: .; V: TRBV27; D: .; length: 17; J: TRBJ1-1; CDR3: CASSSLLQGTKIIEAFF; DNA: TGTGCCAGCAGTTCCCTCCTACAGGGTACGAAGATTATAGAAGCTTTCTTT
size: .; V: TRBV11-2; D: TRBD1; length: 13; J: TRBJ1-1; CDR3: CASSRDRGTEAFF; DNA: TGTGCCAGCAGCCGGGACAGGGGGACTGAAGCTTTCTTT
size: few; V: TRBV6-1; D: .; length: 15; J: TRBJ1-5; CDR3: CATRGPTGNNAPQHF; DNA: TGTGCCACCCGGGGACCCACAGGGAATAACGCGCCCCAGCATTTT
size: .; V: TRBV5-6; D: .; length: 16; J: TRBJ1-2; CDR3: CASSPGTGGGNYGYTF; DNA: TGTGCCAGCAGCCCCGGTACGGGGGGTGGAAACTATGGCTACACCTTC
size: .; V: TRBV30; D: .; length: 14; J: TRBJ1-1; CDR3: CAWSQGRRYVEAFF; DNA: TGTGCCTGGAGTCAGGGGCGCAGGTACGTTGAAGCTTTCTTT
size: .; V: TRBV6-6; D: .; length: 12; J: TRBJ1-5; CDR3: CASSRQIQPQHF; DNA: TGTGCCAGCAGCCGACAGATACAGCCCCAGCATTTT
size: .; V: TRBV10-2; D: TRBD1; length: 14; J: TRBJ1-4; CDR3: CASGEGTGNEKLFF; DNA: TGCGCCAGCGGAGAGGGGACAGGCAATGAAAAACTGTTTTTT
size: few; V: TRBV4-3; D: .; length: 18; J: TRBJ2-3; CDR3: CASSQDWGEVGYTDTQYF; DNA: TGCGCCAGCAGCCAAGATTGGGGAGAAGTCGGCTACACAGATACGCAGTATTTT
size: .; V: TRBV19; D: .; length: 16; J: TRBJ1-2; CDR3: CASSERVGGRSYGYTF; DNA: TGTGCCAGTAGTGAGAGAGTGGGGGGTAGGAGCTATGGCTACACCTTC